Below are 30 T cell receptor beta chains sequenced from a single sample in a study of vaccination effects on CD4 cells after COVID-19. These receptors have no known antigen. The data were produced by immunoSEQ multiplex PCR, yet TCRdb's version contains in-frame clones alone and is incomplete. The profile covers 15,000 to 20,000 clones, with about 76% appearing a single time and 20% to 25% taken by the ten largest. Antigen-specific CD4+ T cells were expanded (with viral peptide pools) by the ViraFEST assay ahead of sequencing. Cultured cells yielded isolated CD4+ T cells after less than 11 days. PCR-confirmed SARS-CoV-2 infection occurred in the person between March and December 2020. Participants completed two doses of the BNT162b2 or mRNA-1273 vaccine. Sequencing was performed on CD4+ T cells from PBMCs cultured with SARS-CoV-2 spike peptides, taken after COVID-19 vaccination. These receptors came from a human donor who had a prior SARS-CoV-2 infection.

V gene TRBV2 combines with J gene TRBJ2-2, with a tentative D call TRBD1 (5 bases). The CDR3 has 16 residues. Germline loops: CDR1 SNHLY, CDR2 FYNNEI. Trimming took off 6 bases at V and 5 bases at J, with 19 bases between the two ends. This CDR3 is CASRDHRKRETGELFF. The CDR3 nucleotides read TGTGCCAGCAGGGACCACAGGAAACGAGAAACCGGGGAGCTGTTTTTT.

This clone was seen only a few times. This CDR3 reads CASSPPGEGYTF. DNA for the CDR3: TGCGCCAGCAGCCCCCCGGGGGAAGGCTACACCTTC. The chain couples TRBV5-1 to TRBJ1-2, with D perhaps matching TRBD1 (5 bases). This CDR3 is 12 amino acids long. CDR1 is SGHRS, CDR2 YFSETQ, per germline. V lost 4 bases and J 8 bases, leaving 12 bases between the germline ends.

The rearrangement uses TRBV7-2 and TRBJ2-3; the D is unclear. In germline, CDR1 is SGHTA, CDR2 FQGNSA. Trimming took 2 bases from V and 3 from J, leaving 6 bases between them. The CDR3 is 13 residues long. CDR3 in DNA: TGTGCCAGCAGCTTATATGAAACAGATACGCAGTATTTT. Its protein is CASSLYETDTQYF.

The CDR3 nucleotides are TGTGCCAGCAGTCTCAGAAGGGGGGGGGATGGTCAGCCCCAGCATTTT. Protein sequence: CASSLRRGGDGQPQHF. The chain links TRBV27 to TRBJ1-5; tentatively, D is TRBD1 (6 bases). V dropped 5 bases and J dropped 6 bases, with 20 bases sitting between them. The V gene's germline CDR1 is MNHEY and CDR2 SMNVEV (reference sequence). The CDR3 covers 16 residues.

The V and J genes are TRBV7-3 and TRBJ2-6; TRBD1 is a possible D gene (6 bases). The CDR3 contains 17 residues. Germline V gene sequence: CDR1 SGHTA, CDR2 FQGTGA. Between the trimmed V and J ends, which lost 5 bases and 0 bases, there was a span of 14 bases. CDR3 protein: CASSAQAQGSGANVLTF. The CDR3 DNA reads TGTGCCAGCAGCGCACAAGCACAGGGCTCTGGGGCCAACGTCCTGACTTTC.

This chain joins TRBV30 and TRBJ2-1; D gene uncertain. Germline CDR1 and CDR2: GTSNPN and SVGIG (reference sequence). The V end lost 1 base, the J end lost 5 bases, and 9 bases lay between the germline ends. This CDR3 comprises 13 residues. In DNA form, the CDR3 reads TGTGCCTGGAGTGAACGGGCCAACAATGAGCAGTTCTTC. It translates to CAWSERANNEQFF.

The J gene is TRBJ2-1, the V gene TRBV4-1; D gene uncertain. The CDR3 is 17 amino acids. CDR1 is MGHRA, CDR2 YSYEKL, per germline. Trimming pared 4 bases from V and 1 base from J, leaving 17 bases between. CDR3 in amino acids: CASSLPRLVRSYNEQFF. The CDR3 DNA is TGCGCCAGCAGCCTTCCCAGACTGGTTCGGTCCTACAATGAGCAGTTCTTC.

This chain links TRBV5-1 with TRBJ2-7; 7 bases fit TRBD1. Germline assignment: CDR1 SGHRS and CDR2 YFSETQ. Losses at the gene ends were 0 bases for V and 2 bases for J; bases not matched to a gene: 5. This CDR3 comprises 15 residues. This CDR3 is CASSLGRGIAYEQYF. The CDR3 DNA sequence: TGCGCCAGCAGCTTGGGCAGGGGGATCGCCTACGAGCAGTACTTC.

The chain couples TRBV11-3 to TRBJ2-5; possible D gene TRBD1, 5 bases. This CDR3 comprises 14 residues. The ends were cut back, 3 bases at V and 4 bases at J, with 12 bases in the middle. From germline, CDR1 is SGHNT and CDR2 YENEEA. CDR3 DNA sequence: TGTGCCAGCAGCTTGGGTCCAGGGATAGAGACCCAGTACTTC. Its protein is CASSLGPGIETQYF.

The V and J genes are TRBV5-1 and TRBJ1-1; a weak D match, TRBD1 (5 bases). Per germline, CDR1 SGHRS and CDR2 YFSETQ. The CDR3 consists of 15 residues. V lost 1 base, J lost 4 bases, and 14 bases lay in between. The CDR3 DNA sequence: TGCGCCAGCAGCTTGTTTGGGGGTATAGGCACTGAAGCTTTCTTT. The encoded protein is CASSLFGGIGTEAFF.

V usage is TRBV4-1 and J usage is TRBJ2-1; TRBD1 or TRBD2 may be the D gene (5 bases each). This CDR3 contains 17 residues. The germline V and J ends were trimmed by 0 bases and 1 base, with 13 bases remaining between them. Per the germline V gene, CDR1 is MGHRA and CDR2 is YSYEKL. The CDR3 region is CASSQDYWDHSYNEQFF. The CDR3 DNA follows: TGCGCCAGCAGCCAAGACTATTGGGACCATTCCTACAATGAGCAGTTCTTC.

This clone has just a few counts. The genes are TRBV10-3 and TRBJ1-3; unclear D gene. The germline V gene encodes CDR1 ENHRY and CDR2 SYGVKD. The V end lost 8 bases, the J end lost 0 bases, and 5 bases lay between the germline ends. The CDR3 is 12 residues long. In DNA form, the CDR3 reads TGTGCCATCTCCACCTCTGGAAACACCATATATTTT. Translating gives CAISTSGNTIYF.

The table lists this clone with a count of one. The chain carries TRBV6-2 or TRBV6-3 and TRBJ2-7; D perhaps matches TRBD2 (6 bases). Germline lookup yields CDR1 MNHEY and CDR2 SVGEGT. The CDR3 sequence is 13 residues long. The ends were cut back, 3 bases at V and 6 bases at J, with 12 bases in the middle. Written as DNA, the CDR3 is TGTGCCAGCAGTTATTGCCTAGCGTGCGAGCAGTACTTC. Protein product: CASSYCLACEQYF.

V and J are TRBV6-5 and TRBJ2-3; 9 bases line up with TRBD2. This CDR3 region has 15 residues. The V gene's germline CDR1 is MNHEY and CDR2 SVGAGI. J lost 4 bases, V lost 10 bases, and 12 bases had no gene match. CDR3 sequence: CATSYLGLASDTQYF. The CDR3 DNA sequence: TGTGCCACCTCTTACCTGGGACTAGCTTCAGATACGCAGTATTTT.

In this sample, this clone turned up once. The V gene is TRBV9, the J gene TRBJ1-1; possibly TRBD1 for D (5 bases). This CDR3 region has 13 residues. Between the trimmed V and J ends, which lost 3 bases and 0 bases, there was a span of 6 bases. The germline V gene encodes CDR1 SGDLS and CDR2 YYNGEE. CDR3 residues: CASSGGLNTEAFF. In nucleotides, the CDR3 is TGTGCCAGCAGCGGGGGCTTGAACACTGAAGCTTTCTTT. Supplemented by reference TRBV9 and TRBJ1-1, the full variable domain reads DSGVTQTPKHLITATGQRVTLRCSPRSGDLSVYWYQQSLDQGLQFLIQYYNGEERAKGNILERFSAQQFPDLHSELNLSSLELGDSALYFCASSGGLNTEAFFGQGTRLTVV.

This clone was found a few times. The rearrangement links TRBV2 to TRBJ1-1, with 8 bases identical to TRBD1. The germline V gene encodes CDR1 SNHLY and CDR2 FYNNEI. V shed 6 bases and J 5 bases; nucleotides not matched to a gene: 8. The CDR3 contains 14 residues. This chain's CDR3 is CASRDRVLTTEAFF. As DNA, the CDR3 is TGTGCCAGCAGGGACAGGGTGCTTACAACTGAAGCTTTCTTT.

The chain joins TRBV6-5 to TRBJ2-3; D call uncertain. V lost 3 bases and J 7 bases, leaving 14 bases between the germline ends. Germline lookup yields CDR1 MNHEY and CDR2 SVGAGI. The CDR3 consists of 14 residues. This CDR3 is CASSYIEVPNTQYF. The CDR3 region has the DNA TGTGCCAGCAGTTATATTGAAGTTCCAAATACGCAGTATTTT.

This clone was recorded a few times. V is TRBV7-9 and J is TRBJ2-1; 12 bases align to TRBD1. The CDR3 loop spans 18 amino acids. V shed 5 bases, J shed 9 bases, and the junction held 17 bases outside the gene matches. Germline CDR1 reads SEHNR; CDR2 reads FQNEAQ (reference sequence). This CDR3 reads CASSRSRDRGLYEVEQFF. The CDR3 DNA is TGTGCCAGCAGCCGAAGTCGGGACAGGGGGCTTTACGAGGTTGAGCAGTTCTTC.

The J gene is TRBJ2-7, the V gene TRBV7-2, with 7 bases fitting TRBD2. Germline CDR1 SGHTA, CDR2 FQGNSA. The CDR3 length is 15 residues. J gave up 5 bases and V 1 base, and 8 bases lay outside the gene matches. The DNA of the CDR3 is TGTGCCAGCAGCTTAGGACTAGCCCCCCTCCACGAGCAGTACTTC. As protein: CASSLGLAPLHEQYF.

CDR3 in amino acids: CASSLQPKNIQYF. In DNA form, the CDR3 reads TGTGCCAGCAGCTTACAACCAAAAAACATTCAGTACTTC. The V call is TRBV7-2, the J call TRBJ2-4; D remains ambiguous. This CDR3 has 13 amino acids. Germline values: CDR1 SGHTA, CDR2 FQGNSA. V dropped 2 bases and J dropped 4 bases, with 6 bases sitting between them.

The J gene is TRBJ2-5, the V gene TRBV18; D unclear. The germline V gene has CDR1 KGHSH and CDR2 LQKENI. This CDR3 is built from 13 residues. With 4 bases removed from V and 4 bases from J, the gap between germline ends came to 10 bases. CDR3 residues: CASSLFWIETQYF. DNA of the CDR3: TGTGCCAGCTCACTATTCTGGATAGAGACCCAGTACTTC.

V gene TRBV15 combines with J gene TRBJ1-2; unclear D gene. Germline CDR1 reads LNHNV; CDR2 reads YYDKDF (reference sequence). With 0 bases removed from V and 0 bases from J, the gap between germline ends came to 5 bases. The CDR3 consists of 14 residues. For the CDR3, the DNA is TGTGCCACCAGCAGAGATCTATCTAACTATGGCTACACCTTC. Amino acids: CATSRDLSNYGYTF.

The rearrangement joins TRBV5-1 to TRBJ1-2; tentative D call: TRBD1 (5 bases). The CDR3 is 14 residues long. Germline-derived CDR1 and CDR2 are SGHRS and YFSETQ. Deletions cut 4 bases from V and 6 bases from J, with 16 bases between. The CDR3 sequence: CASSVDGWGDGYTF. CDR3 in DNA: TGCGCCAGCAGCGTGGACGGGTGGGGCGATGGCTACACCTTC.

The chain has TRBV4-3 and TRBJ2-1; D gene unclear. The CDR3 is made up of 14 amino acids. The germline V gene encodes CDR1 LGHNA and CDR2 YSLEER. V was pared by 0 bases and J by 10 bases, with 13 bases between. The CDR3 spells CASSQDGLGLEQFF. In DNA, the CDR3 is TGCGCCAGCAGCCAAGATGGCCTAGGTCTCGAGCAGTTCTTC.

The chain recombines TRBV5-1 with TRBJ1-1; 7 bases agree with TRBD1. In germline, CDR1 is SGHRS, CDR2 YFSETQ. Trimming at V came to 4 bases and at J to 0 bases, leaving 12 bases not matched to a gene. The CDR3 sequence is 17 residues long. CDR3 loop: CASSTAEQGIVNTEAFF. In DNA, the CDR3 is TGCGCCAGCAGCACAGCCGAACAGGGGATAGTGAACACTGAAGCTTTCTTT.

In its sample, this clone was seen a few times. The CDR3 coding sequence is TGCAGTGCTAGAGACCTTGAAGCTTTCTTT. Its translation is CSARDLEAFF. The rearrangement links TRBV20-1 to TRBJ1-1; D ambiguous. Germline lookup yields CDR1 DFQATT and CDR2 SNEGSKA (reference sequence). The CDR3 sequence is 10 residues long. Trimming left V 0 bases short and J 7 bases short, with 3 bases between.

The chain links TRBV12-3 or TRBV12-4 to TRBJ2-7, with TRBD2 as a possible D gene (5 bases). CDR3 length equals 13 residues. V was shortened by 8 bases and J by 6 bases, with 17 bases between the two germline ends. CDR3: CASCRGLAGEQYF. CDR3 sequence (DNA): TGTGCCAGCTGCCGTGGGCTAGCTGGCGAGCAGTACTTC.

The chain links TRBV12-5 to TRBJ1-1, with D hard to call. CDR1 and CDR2 from the germline V gene are LGHNT and FRNRAP. V lost 3 bases to trimming and J lost 0 bases, with 5 bases between them. This CDR3 region has 13 residues. CDR3 amino acids: CASGLGMNTEAFF. In DNA form, the CDR3 reads TGTGCTAGTGGTTTAGGTATGAACACTGAAGCTTTCTTT. The whole variable domain, remainder taken from reference TRBV12-5 and TRBJ1-1, is DARVTQTPRHKVTEMGQEVTMRCQPILGHNTVFWYRQTMMQGLELLAYFRNRAPLDDSGMPKDRFSAEMPDATLATLKIQPSEPRDSAVYFCASGLGMNTEAFFGQGTRLTVV.

The CDR3 protein is CATTGDISYEQYF. The DNA of the CDR3 is TGTGCCACAACAGGGGACATTTCCTACGAGCAGTACTTC. The chain employs TRBV2 and TRBJ2-7, with 7 bases that match TRBD1. The ends lost 10 bases at V and 1 base at J; junction bases unmatched: 7. Germline values: CDR1 SNHLY, CDR2 FYNNEI. There are 13 residues in the CDR3.

This clone appeared once. The V call is TRBV5-4, the J call TRBJ1-6, with 8 bases matching TRBD1. The germline gives CDR1 SGHNT, CDR2 YYREEE (reference sequence). The CDR3 consists of 16 residues. V was clipped by 0 bases and J by 10 bases; unmatched bases: 9. CDR3 coding DNA: TGTGCCAGCAGCTTGGGGGCAGGACAGGGACGATCACCCCTCCACTTT. Its protein product is CASSLGAGQGRSPLHF.